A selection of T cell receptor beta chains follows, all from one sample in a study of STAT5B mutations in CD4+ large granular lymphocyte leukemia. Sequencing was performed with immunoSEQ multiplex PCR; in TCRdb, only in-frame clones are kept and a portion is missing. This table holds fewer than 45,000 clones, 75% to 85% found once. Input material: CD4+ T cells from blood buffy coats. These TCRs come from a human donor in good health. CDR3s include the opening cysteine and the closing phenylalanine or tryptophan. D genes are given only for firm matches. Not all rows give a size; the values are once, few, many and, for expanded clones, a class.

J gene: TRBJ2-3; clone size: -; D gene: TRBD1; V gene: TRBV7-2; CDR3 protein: CASSFMTGGTDTQYF
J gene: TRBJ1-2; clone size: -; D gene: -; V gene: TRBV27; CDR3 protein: CASSLYPGEGARGYTF
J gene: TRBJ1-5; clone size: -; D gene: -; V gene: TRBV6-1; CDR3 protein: CASSEMFGGADQPQHF
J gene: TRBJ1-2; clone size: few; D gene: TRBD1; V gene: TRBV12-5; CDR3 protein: CASGDDGTGVKGYTF
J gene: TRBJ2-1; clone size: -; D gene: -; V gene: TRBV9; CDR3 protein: CASSAGESSYNEQFF
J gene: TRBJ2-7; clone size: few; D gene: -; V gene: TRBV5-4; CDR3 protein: CASSRDPSGGGYEQYF
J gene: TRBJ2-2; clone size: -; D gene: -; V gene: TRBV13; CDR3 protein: CASSPRTENTGELFF
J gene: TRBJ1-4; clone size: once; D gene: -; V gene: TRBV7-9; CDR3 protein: CASSFTQVTSTNEKLFF
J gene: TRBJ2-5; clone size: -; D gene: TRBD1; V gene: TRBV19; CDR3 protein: CASRPPDRRQETQYF
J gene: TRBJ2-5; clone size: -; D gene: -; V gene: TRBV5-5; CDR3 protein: CASNGKETQYF
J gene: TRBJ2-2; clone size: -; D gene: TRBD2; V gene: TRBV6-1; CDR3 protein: CASRGTSGGIGELFF
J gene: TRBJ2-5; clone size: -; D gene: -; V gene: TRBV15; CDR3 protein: CATSRGEGVQTQYF
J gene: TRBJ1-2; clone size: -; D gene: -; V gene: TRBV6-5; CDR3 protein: CASSYGADHGYTF
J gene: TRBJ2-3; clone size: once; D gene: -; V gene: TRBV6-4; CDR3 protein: CASPEGRFETDTQYF
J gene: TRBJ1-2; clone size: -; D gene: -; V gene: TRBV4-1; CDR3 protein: CASSQDRAAAYGYTF
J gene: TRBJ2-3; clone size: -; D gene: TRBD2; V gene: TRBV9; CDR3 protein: CASSPRTSGGTDTQYF
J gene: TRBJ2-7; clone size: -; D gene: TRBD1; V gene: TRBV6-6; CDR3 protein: CASSYSRVGTGSEQYF
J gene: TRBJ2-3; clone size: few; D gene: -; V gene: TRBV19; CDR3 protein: CASRGGLTDTQYF
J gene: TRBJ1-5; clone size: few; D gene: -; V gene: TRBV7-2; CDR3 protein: CASSLVTGVGQPQHF
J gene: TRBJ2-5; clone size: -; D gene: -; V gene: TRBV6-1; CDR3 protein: CASSEMGGGVRETQYF
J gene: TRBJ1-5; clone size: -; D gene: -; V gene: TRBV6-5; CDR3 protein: CASSPYDRSNQPQHF
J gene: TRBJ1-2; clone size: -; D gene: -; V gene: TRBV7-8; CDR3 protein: CASSLGRTAANYGYTF
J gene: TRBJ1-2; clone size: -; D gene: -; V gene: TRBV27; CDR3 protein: CASSAWDWGYGYTF
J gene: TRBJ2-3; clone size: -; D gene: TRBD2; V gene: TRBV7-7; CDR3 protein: CASSPIRGGLDTQYF
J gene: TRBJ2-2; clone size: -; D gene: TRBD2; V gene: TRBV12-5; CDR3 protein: CASGSGLAGANTGELFF
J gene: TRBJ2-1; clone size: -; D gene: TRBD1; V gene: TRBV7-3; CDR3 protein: CASSALTGAQNEQFF
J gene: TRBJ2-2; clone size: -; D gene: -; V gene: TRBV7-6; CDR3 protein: CASSLGSQGVNTGELFF
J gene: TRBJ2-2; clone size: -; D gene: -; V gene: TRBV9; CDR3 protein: CASSPGAVAGELFF
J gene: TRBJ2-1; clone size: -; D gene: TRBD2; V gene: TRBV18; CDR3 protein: CASSPRAGVVYNEQFF
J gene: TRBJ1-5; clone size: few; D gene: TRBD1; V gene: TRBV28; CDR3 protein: CASSSPIAGGGQPQHF
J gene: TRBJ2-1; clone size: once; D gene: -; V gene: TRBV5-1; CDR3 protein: CASSGDISGQGEQFF
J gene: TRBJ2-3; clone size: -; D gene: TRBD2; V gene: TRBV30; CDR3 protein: CAWNIKGWVKGLAGLRPSTDTQYF
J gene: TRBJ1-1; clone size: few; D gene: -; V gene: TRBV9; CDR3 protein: CASSVGPSNTEAFF
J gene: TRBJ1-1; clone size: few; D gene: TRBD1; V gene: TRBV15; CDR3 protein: CATSREGTGWTEAFF
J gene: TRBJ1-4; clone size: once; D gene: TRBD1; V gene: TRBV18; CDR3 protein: CASSPSGQGGEKLFF
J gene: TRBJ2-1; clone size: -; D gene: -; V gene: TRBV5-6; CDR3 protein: CASSLVAVSSYNEQFF
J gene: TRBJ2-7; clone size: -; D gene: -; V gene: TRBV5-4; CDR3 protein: CASGLAESPYEQYF
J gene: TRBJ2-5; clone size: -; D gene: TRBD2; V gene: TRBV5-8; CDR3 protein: CASSLYSGGAQTQYF
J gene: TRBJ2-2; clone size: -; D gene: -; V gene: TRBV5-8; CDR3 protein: CASSLSGVHGELFF
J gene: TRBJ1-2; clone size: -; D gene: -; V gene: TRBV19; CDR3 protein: CAVGNGYTF
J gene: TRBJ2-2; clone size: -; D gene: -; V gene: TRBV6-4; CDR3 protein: CASMDYATGELFF
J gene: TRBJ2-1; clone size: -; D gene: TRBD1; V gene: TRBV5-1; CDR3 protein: CASSPGTGYNEQFF
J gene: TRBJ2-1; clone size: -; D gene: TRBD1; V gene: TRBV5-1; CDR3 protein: CASSGTGSSYNEQFF
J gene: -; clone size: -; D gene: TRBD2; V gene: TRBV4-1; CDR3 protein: CASSQRTTSGSSYEQYF
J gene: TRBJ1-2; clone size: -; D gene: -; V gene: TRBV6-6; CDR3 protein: CASSRGGDYGYTF
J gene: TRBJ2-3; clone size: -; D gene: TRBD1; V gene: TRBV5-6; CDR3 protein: CASSLIRGLGTDTQYF
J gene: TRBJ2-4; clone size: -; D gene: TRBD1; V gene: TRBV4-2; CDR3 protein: CASSSGQALAKNIQYF
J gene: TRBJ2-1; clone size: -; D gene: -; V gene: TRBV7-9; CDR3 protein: CASSSRQPHNEQFF
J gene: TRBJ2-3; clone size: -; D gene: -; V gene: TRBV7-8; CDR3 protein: CASSIAGWGTDTQYF
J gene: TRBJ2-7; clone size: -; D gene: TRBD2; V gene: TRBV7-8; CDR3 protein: CASSLDTGLASSYEQYF
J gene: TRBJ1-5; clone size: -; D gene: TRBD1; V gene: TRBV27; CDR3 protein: CASSTTGGRPQHF
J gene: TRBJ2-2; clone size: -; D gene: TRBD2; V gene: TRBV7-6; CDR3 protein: CASSPYGGAPGELFF
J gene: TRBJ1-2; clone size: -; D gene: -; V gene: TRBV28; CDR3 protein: CASTGQQYGYTF